The T cell receptor beta chain described here comes from a study of cytomegalovirus exposure and HLA in healthy donors. Study in general: A prior analysis found more than 90 million unique TCR beta sequences from around 180 million T cells.

Whole-study results and caveats: Another analysis was done later, and it associated 15,000 or so TCR beta sequences with HLA alleles at 0.05 false discovery rate. Sequencing likely generated an artifact that appeared as a cluster of highly shared sequence variants.

The primer mix had 60 Vbeta and 13 Jbeta primers. Using immunoSEQ multiplex PCR, the repertoire was profiled, and TCRdb retains in-frame clones only, with some absent. The sample lists 170,000 or so clones, 80% occurring once. About this clone itself: Antigen: not known.

Per the germline V gene, CDR1 is SNHLY and CDR2 is FYNNEI. CDR3 size: 15 residues. V lost 6 bases and J 0 bases, leaving 12 bases between the germline ends. This TCR was sampled from a male donor in good health and CMV-seropositive. The chain is built from TRBV2 and TRBJ1-3; the D gene is possibly TRBD1 (5 bases). Sequences were obtained from PBMCs. The CDR3 nucleotides read TGTGCCAGCAGGACAGACAGAATCTCTGGAAACACCATATATTTT. Residues: CASRTDRISGNTIYF. Filled out from reference TRBV2 and TRBJ1-3, the complete variable domain reads EPEVTQTPSHQVTQMGQEVILRCVPISNHLYFYWYRQILGQKVEFLVSFYNNEISEKSEIFDDQFSVERPDGSNFTLKIRSTKLEDSAMYFCASRTDRISGNTIYFGEGSWLTVV.